This TCR beta chain was observed in a study of post-analysis software for immune sequencing data. CDR1 and CDR2 from the germline V gene are WNHNN and SYGVQD (reference sequence). The CDR3 contains 14 residues. V lost 3 bases and J lost 8; bases outside the gene matches: 3. Regarding the study as a whole: Relative to controls, patients had five TRBV segments at higher frequency, with TRBV5-6, TRBV5-1 and TRBV20-1 among these.

With respect to this clonotype: Antigen: not known.

Prepared TCR beta cDNA libraries contained unique molecular identifiers. TCRdb reanalysed the PCR reads using MiXCR and keeps one entry per CDR3 protein. The table records more than 450,000 distinct CDR3 sequences, around 40% of them present only once. The sequence came from a girl aged 10-17 years with multiple sclerosis. Sequenced material: blood. The chain links TRBV10-1 to TRBJ2-1, with TRBD2 identical over 11 bases. CDR3 loop: CASSELAGAYEQFF. Here the CDR3 DNA reads TGCGCCAGCAGTGAACTAGCGGGAGCCTATGAGCAGTTCTTC.